A selection of T cell receptor beta chains follows, all from one sample in a study of cytomegalovirus exposure and HLA in healthy donors. The assay was immunoSEQ multiplex PCR, and TCRdb's table has in-frame clones only and misses some. Among about 120,000 clones, 65% to 80% were seen once, and the ten largest hold about 2.5%. The sequenced sample was PBMCs. Receptors originate from a middle-aged woman in good health and CMV-seropositive. CDR3s include the opening cysteine and the closing phenylalanine or tryptophan. A D gene is named only where the DNA matches it firmly. For some rows the clone size is stated as once, few or many, or as a class when expanded; others skip it.

J gene,V gene,D gene,clone size,CDR3 protein,CDR3 DNA
TRBJ1-5,TRBV29-1,NA,NA,CSVARGFNQPQHF,TGCAGCGTTGCTAGGGGTTTCAATCAGCCCCAGCATTTT
TRBJ1-1,TRBV2,NA,few,CASSEWSDNTEAFF,TGTGCCAGCAGTGAATGGTCAGATAACACTGAAGCTTTCTTT
TRBJ1-4,TRBV4-1,NA,once,CASSPLDSYEKLFF,TGCGCCAGCAGCCCTCTAGACAGTTATGAAAAACTGTTTTTT
TRBJ2-1,TRBV2,TRBD2,NA,CASHSGSGDEQFF,TGTGCCAGCCATAGCGGGAGTGGAGATGAGCAGTTCTTC
TRBJ1-5,TRBV30,TRBD1,NA,CAWSGNRGHYGNQPQHF,TGTGCCTGGAGCGGCAATAGGGGGCATTATGGCAATCAGCCCCAGCATTTT
TRBJ2-2,TRBV9,NA,NA,CASSVVEGLGNTGELFF,TGTGCCAGCAGCGTAGTGGAGGGGCTGGGGAACACCGGGGAGCTGTTTTTT
TRBJ1-6,TRBV6-1,TRBD1,few,CASSEPRQGQGVSPLHF,TGTGCCAGCAGTGAACCTAGACAGGGTCAGGGGGTTTCACCCCTCCACTTT
TRBJ2-5,TRBV5-6,NA,NA,CASSLAGGAETQYF,TGTGCCAGCAGCTTGGCCGGAGGGGCAGAGACCCAGTACTTC
TRBJ1-6,TRBV30,TRBD1,NA,CARSRTGDSPLHF,TGTGCCCGGAGTCGGACAGGGGACTCACCCCTCCACTTT
TRBJ1-5,TRBV4-1,NA,NA,CASSQEPAGNQPQHF,TGCGCCAGCAGCCAAGAGCCCGCGGGGAATCAGCCCCAGCATTTT
TRBJ2-3,TRBV20-1,NA,NA,CSATSTDTQYF,TGCAGTGCTACTAGCACAGATACGCAGTATTTT
TRBJ2-1,TRBV20-1,NA,NA,CSAYFNEQFF,TGCAGTGCGTACTTCAATGAGCAGTTCTTC
TRBJ2-7,TRBV7-2,TRBD2,NA,CASSPGLDQYF,TGTGCCAGCAGCCCAGGACTAGACCAGTACTTC
TRBJ1-3,TRBV7-2,NA,few,CASSLVVSRDSGNTIYF,TGTGCCAGCAGCTTAGTCGTCAGCCGGGACTCTGGAAACACCATATATTTT
TRBJ2-2,TRBV9,NA,NA,CASSSSGVTGELFF,TGTGCCAGCAGCTCCTCAGGGGTCACCGGGGAGCTGTTTTTT
TRBJ2-1,TRBV4-2,TRBD2,NA,CASSQELKAAGLNEQFF,TGTGCCAGCAGCCAAGAATTGAAGGCAGCGGGGCTAAATGAGCAGTTCTTC
TRBJ2-1,TRBV4-1,NA,NA,CASSQRVDFYNEQFF,TGCGCCAGCAGCCAACGGGTCGACTTCTACAATGAGCAGTTCTTC
TRBJ2-6,TRBV6-1,NA,NA,CASQLASGANVLTF,TGTGCCAGCCAATTGGCCTCTGGGGCCAACGTCCTGACTTTC
TRBJ2-7,TRBV9,NA,NA,CASSPSSRGEQYF,TGTGCCAGCAGCCCTAGCTCGCGCGGCGAGCAGTACTTC
TRBJ1-2,TRBV21-1,NA,NA,CASSKQAGGGYTF,TGTGCCAGCAGCAAACAGGCGGGTGGCGGCTACACCTTC
TRBJ2-1,TRBV10-3,NA,NA,CASRSGEDNEQFF,TGTGCCAGCCGGTCGGGGGAAGACAATGAGCAGTTCTTC
TRBJ2-2,TRBV5-1,TRBD2,NA,CASSRSGAPGELFF,TGCGCCAGCAGCCGTAGCGGGGCCCCCGGGGAGCTGTTTTTT
TRBJ1-6,TRBV7-8,TRBD1,NA,CASRQGLNSPLHF,TGTGCCAGCCGACAGGGGTTGAATTCACCCCTCCACTTT
TRBJ1-1,TRBV21-1,NA,NA,CASGRSIGGTGGNTEAFF,TGTGCCAGCGGAAGATCTATAGGGGGGACAGGGGGGAACACTGAAGCTTTCTTT
TRBJ1-2,TRBV10-3,NA,NA,CAISEGYRTDGYTF,TGTGCCATCAGTGAGGGGTACAGGACGGATGGCTACACCTTC
TRBJ1-1,TRBV27,NA,few,CASSSLGREMNTEAFF,TGTGCCAGCAGTTCCCTGGGGCGGGAGATGAACACTGAAGCTTTCTTT
TRBJ1-3,TRBV4-2,TRBD1,few,CASSLQGAGNTIYF,TGTGCCAGCAGCCTCCAGGGGGCTGGAAACACCATATATTTT
TRBJ2-7,TRBV28,TRBD2,NA,CASSLPPAGGGGYEQYF,TGTGCCAGCAGTTTACCCCCTGCGGGAGGGGGAGGCTACGAGCAGTACTTC
TRBJ1-2,TRBV5-6,TRBD1,NA,CASSWDRAVGYTF,TGTGCCAGCAGCTGGGACAGGGCAGTTGGCTACACCTTC
TRBJ2-7,TRBV27,NA,NA,CASSLRGGSTYEQYF,TGTGCCAGCAGTTTACGAGGCGGGTCAACCTACGAGCAGTACTTC
TRBJ1-2,TRBV19,NA,NA,CASSKDSYGYTF,TGTGCCAGTAGTAAGGACAGTTATGGCTACACCTTC
TRBJ1-1,TRBV2,NA,NA,CASTRLVMNTEAFF,TGTGCCAGCACCAGGCTCGTAATGAACACTGAAGCTTTCTTT
TRBJ2-4,TRBV6-1,NA,NA,CASSEALGSKNIQYF,TGTGCCAGCAGTGAGGCCCTCGGGTCCAAAAACATTCAGTACTTC
TRBJ2-1,TRBV11-2,TRBD2,NA,CASSLAAGGGSNEQFF,TGTGCCAGCAGCTTAGCGGCCGGCGGGGGGTCCAATGAGCAGTTCTTC
TRBJ2-3,TRBV7-9,NA,few,CASSSRLEGTDTQYF,TGTGCCAGCAGCTCGCGACTAGAAGGCACAGATACGCAGTATTTT
TRBJ1-6,TRBV7-9,TRBD1,NA,CASSLGDRGPYNSPLHF,TGTGCCAGCAGCTTAGGGGACAGGGGGCCTTATAATTCACCCCTCCACTTT
TRBJ1-1,TRBV2,TRBD1,NA,CASSFDRVNTEAFF,TGTGCCAGCAGCTTCGACAGGGTGAACACTGAAGCTTTCTTT
TRBJ2-1,TRBV5-1,TRBD2,NA,CASSLPLAGGVYNEQFF,TGCGCCAGCAGCTTGCCGCTAGCGGGGGGTGTCTACAATGAGCAGTTCTTC
TRBJ2-1,TRBV15,TRBD2,NA,CATRGTSVYNEQFF,TGTGCCACCAGAGGGACTAGCGTCTACAATGAGCAGTTCTTC
TRBJ1-4,TRBV7-6,NA,NA,CASSFSTGVVNEKLFF,TGTGCCAGCAGCTTTTCGACAGGTGTCGTGAATGAAAAACTGTTTTTT
TRBJ2-1,TRBV30,TRBD1,NA,CAWTPDRLYNEQFF,TGTGCCTGGACTCCGGACAGGTTATACAATGAGCAGTTCTTC
TRBJ1-1,TRBV7-3,NA,NA,CASRVGVNTEAFF,TGTGCCAGCAGGGTAGGGGTGAACACTGAAGCTTTCTTT
TRBJ2-7,TRBV6-1,TRBD1,NA,CASTGQGGDEQYF,TGTGCCAGCACAGGACAGGGCGGCGACGAGCAGTACTTC
TRBJ1-5,TRBV5-6,NA,NA,CASSRNRDNSNQPQHF,TGTGCCAGCAGCAGAAACAGGGATAATAGCAATCAGCCCCAGCATTTT
TRBJ2-7,TRBV5-1,TRBD1,NA,CASSMGQGIYEQYF,TGCGCCAGCAGCATGGGACAGGGGATTTACGAGCAGTACTTC
TRBJ2-2,TRBV7-6,TRBD2,NA,CASSLARLAVGELFF,TGTGCCAGCAGCTTAGCGCGGCTAGCGGTCGGGGAGCTGTTTTTT
TRBJ1-2,TRBV10-3,NA,once,CAISESRTVANYGYTF,TGTGCCATCAGTGAGTCGAGGACAGTAGCTAACTATGGCTACACCTTC
TRBJ2-1,TRBV6-5,NA,NA,CASSYSVGGANEQFF,TGTGCCAGCAGTTACTCGGTGGGGGGGGCGAATGAGCAGTTCTTC
TRBJ1-5,TRBV2,NA,NA,CASSQRGGTPIISQHF,TGTGCCAGCAGTCAAAGGGGGGGGACACCCATCATAAGCCAGCATTTT
TRBJ1-6,TRBV2,TRBD1,NA,CASRGDRSSPLHF,TGTGCCAGCAGGGGGGACAGATCTTCACCCCTCCACTTT
TRBJ1-2,TRBV5-1,TRBD1,few,CASSLGGQGLYGYTF,TGCGCCAGCAGCTTGGGGGGACAGGGCCTCTATGGCTACACCTTC
TRBJ2-7,TRBV5-4,TRBD1,NA,CASSLEGADREQYF,TGTGCCAGCAGCTTGGAGGGGGCGGATCGCGAGCAGTACTTC
TRBJ2-2,TRBV27,NA,NA,CASSFFASGTGELFF,TGTGCCAGCAGTTTTTTTGCTTCAGGCACCGGGGAGCTGTTTTTT
TRBJ2-6,TRBV7-9,TRBD1,NA,CASSGGQGTLRGANVLTF,TGTGCCAGCAGCGGGGGACAGGGGACGCTGCGGGGGGCCAACGTCCTGACTTTC
TRBJ1-6,TRBV9,NA,NA,CASSVDLQGNSPLHF,TGTGCCAGCAGCGTAGACTTACAGGGTAATTCACCCCTCCACTTT
TRBJ1-4,TRBV25-1,TRBD1,NA,CASSDGTEANDEKLFF,TGTGCCAGCAGTGATGGGACAGAAGCTAATGATGAAAAACTGTTTTTT
TRBJ2-5,TRBV5-1,NA,NA,CASSLGAVQETQYF,TGCGCCAGCAGCTTGGGGGCAGTCCAAGAGACCCAGTACTTC
TRBJ2-5,TRBV7-8,NA,NA,CASSLVSGPETQYF,TGTGCCAGCAGCTTAGTTTCAGGGCCAGAGACCCAGTACTTC
TRBJ1-2,TRBV18,NA,NA,CASSPADTWNYGYTF,TGTGCCAGCTCACCTGCAGACACTTGGAACTATGGCTACACCTTC
TRBJ1-5,TRBV5-6,NA,few,CASSLTGTYSQPQHF,TGTGCCAGCAGCTTAACCGGGACATACTCCCAGCCCCAGCATTTT